These 20 T cell receptor beta chains share one sample of origin, sequenced in a study of T-cell memory formation after mild COVID-19. MiXCR, applied by TCRdb to the 5' RACE reads, yields one record per CDR3 protein. The sample carries roughly 260,000 distinct CDR3 sequences, 15% to 20% recorded once. Material for sequencing was PBMCs or a T cell subset sorted from them (not recorded which). The receptor source for this set is a man younger than 35 who had mild COVID-19 (a few samples of this study predate the infection). Cell type and time point are not known.

This chain links TRBV24-1 with TRBJ2-3; D is ambiguous. This CDR3 is built from 14 residues. V was pared by 6 bases and J by 0 bases, with 9 bases between. CDR1 KGHDR and CDR2 SFDVKD come from the germline V gene. The CDR3 DNA follows: TGTGCCACCAGTACTACACTCAGCACAGATACGCAGTATTTT. It specifies CATSTTLSTDTQYF.

There are a few counts of this clonotype. The chain links TRBV4-1 to TRBJ1-1; D ambiguous. V lost 3 bases to trimming and J lost 7 bases, with 18 bases between them. Germline lookup yields CDR1 MGHRA and CDR2 YSYEKL. CDR3 length: 15 residues. CDR3 sequence reads: CASSHLLKEGYEAFF. Written as DNA, the CDR3 is TGCGCCAGCAGCCACCTCCTGAAGGAAGGCTATGAAGCTTTCTTT.

This clonotype has a handful of counts. The CDR3 coding sequence is TGCGCCAGCAGCTTGGACAGGTCGAACACCGGGGAGCTGTTTTTT. Protein sequence: CASSLDRSNTGELFF. The genes are TRBV5-1 and TRBJ2-2; weak D call: TRBD1 (5 bases). The CDR3 is 15 amino acids. CDR1 and CDR2 from the germline V gene are SGHRS and YFSETQ. With 0 bases removed from V and 0 bases from J, the gap between germline ends came to 6 bases.

The chain combines TRBV15 with TRBJ1-4; D is unclear. The CDR3 is 12 amino acids. Germline V gene lookup returns CDR1 LNHNV and CDR2 YYDKDF (reference sequence). The ends were cut back, 3 bases at V and 8 bases at J, with 7 bases in the middle. The CDR3 DNA reads TGTGCCACCAGCAGTTGGGAGGAAAAACTGTTTTTT. Translation gives CATSSWEEKLFF.

This clonotype was observed a handful of times. The chain couples TRBV3-1 to TRBJ1-3, with no clear D. Germline V gives CDR1 LGHDT, CDR2 YNNKEL (reference sequence). The length of the CDR3 is 11 residues. Trimming left V 1 base short and J 7 bases short, with 2 bases between. This CDR3 is CASSQANTIYF. CDR3 bases: TGTGCCAGCAGCCAAGCCAACACCATATATTTT.

This sequence joins TRBV24-1 and TRBJ1-1; D not certain. CDR1 KGHDR and CDR2 SFDVKD come from the germline V gene. V was pared by 7 bases and J by 4 bases, with 12 bases between. The CDR3 spans 13 residues. The CDR3 bases are TGTGCCACCAGGGCAAGGGTCGGCACTGAAGCTTTCTTT. It translates to CATRARVGTEAFF.

This clonotype turned up a few times. DNA of the CDR3: TGTGCCAGCTCACCGGGGGGGACGGATCAGCCCCAGCATTTT. This translates into CASSPGGTDQPQHF. The chain joins TRBV18 to TRBJ1-5; TRBD1 might be the D (5 bases). This CDR3 comprises 14 residues. Germline assignment: CDR1 KGHSH and CDR2 LQKENI. V shed 3 bases and J shed 5 bases, with 11 bases lying between them.

This rearrangement joins TRBV6-1 to TRBJ1-2; D ambiguous. V shed 2 bases and J shed 0 bases, with 10 bases lying between them. The CDR3 spans 15 residues. Germline V CDR1 and CDR2: MNHNS, SASEGT. The CDR3, as DNA: TGTGCCAGCAGTGAATTTGGTGGAACTAACTATGGCTACACCTTC. This gives the protein CASSEFGGTNYGYTF.

Only a few counts were recorded for this clonotype. The chain links TRBV11-2 to TRBJ2-2; 10 nucleotides line up with TRBD1. V gave up 6 bases and J gave up 4 bases; unmatched junction bases: 5. This CDR3 is built from 15 residues. The V gene's germline CDR1 is SGHAT and CDR2 FQNNGV. The CDR3 reads CASSLDRGSTGELFF. CDR3 DNA sequence: TGTGCCAGCAGTTTGGACAGGGGGAGCACCGGGGAGCTGTTTTTT.

The chain is built from TRBV7-9 and TRBJ2-2, with 8 bases fitting TRBD2. Germline CDR1 is SEHNR and CDR2 is FQNEAQ (reference sequence). This CDR3 is built from 18 residues. Unmatched junction bases numbered 14, after V lost 2 bases and J lost 6 bases. CDR3 sequence reads: CASSLLRGANTNPGELFF. The CDR3 DNA reads TGTGCCAGCAGCTTATTGCGGGGGGCGAACACTAACCCCGGGGAGCTGTTTTTT.

The chain uses TRBV5-1 and TRBJ1-6; D not certain. Germline V lookup: CDR1 SGHRS, CDR2 YFSETQ. CDR3 length: 13 amino acids. The V gene lost 4 bases and the J gene lost 9 bases, with 11 bases spanning the gap. The CDR3 nucleotides read TGCGCCAGCAGCCCCGTGGGTTCTTCACCCCTCCACTTT. Translation: CASSPVGSSPLHF. Full variable domain (rest looked up from reference TRBV5-1 and TRBJ1-6): KAGVTQTPRYLIKTRGQQVTLSCSPISGHRSVSWYQQTPGQGLQFLFEYFSETQRNKGNFPGRFSGRQFSNSRSEMNVSTLELGDSALYLCASSPVGSSPLHFGNGTRLTVT.

This clonotype was found a few times. This rearrangement joins TRBV6-5 to TRBJ1-1; D gene uncertain. Per the germline V gene, CDR1 is MNHEY and CDR2 is SVGAGI. CDR3 size: 13 residues. Trimming removed 2 bases at V and 4 bases at J, with 8 bases between. For the CDR3, the DNA is TGTGCCAGCAGTTACGGTCGGGTCACTGAAGCTTTCTTT. As protein: CASSYGRVTEAFF.

This chain links TRBV5-1 with TRBJ2-3, with a possible D match to TRBD2 (6 bases). V lost 1 base and J 2 bases, leaving 11 bases between the germline ends. The CDR3 covers 15 residues. Germline-derived CDR1 and CDR2 are SGHRS and YFSETQ. The CDR3 DNA reads as TGCGCCAGCAGCTTGCTGGACTATTCCACAGATACGCAGTATTTT. As protein: CASSLLDYSTDTQYF.

This clonotype was counted only a few times. The rearrangement uses TRBV7-3 and TRBJ1-1; D is ambiguous. The CDR3 consists of 13 residues. Deletions cut 5 bases from V and 5 bases from J, with 12 bases between. The V gene's germline CDR1 is SGHTA and CDR2 FQGTGA. For the CDR3, the DNA is TGTGCCAGCAGCCCCCAGCGGCAGACTGAAGCTTTCTTT. Amino acid sequence: CASSPQRQTEAFF. Supplemented by reference TRBV7-3 and TRBJ1-1, the full variable domain reads GAGVSQTPSNKVTEKGKYVELRCDPISGHTALYWYRQSLGQGPEFLIYFQGTGAADDSGLPNDRFFAVRPEGSVSTLKIQRTERGDSAVYLCASSPQRQTEAFFGQGTRLTVV.

The chain links TRBV11-1 to TRBJ1-1, with a tentative D call TRBD1 (5 bases). V gave up 7 bases and J gave up 5 bases, with 11 bases separating them. Per the germline V gene, CDR1 is SGHAT and CDR2 is FQDESV (reference sequence). This CDR3 spans 12 amino acids. The CDR3 sequence: CASTGGRTEAFF. Here the CDR3 DNA reads TGTGCCAGCACGGGGGGGAGGACTGAAGCTTTCTTT.

This chain uses TRBV15 with TRBJ1-5; D call uncertain. This CDR3 has 12 amino acids. The germline V gene encodes CDR1 LNHNV and CDR2 YYDKDF (reference sequence). Deletions cut 0 bases from V and 7 bases from J, with 4 bases between. CDR3 nucleotide sequence: TGTGCCACCAGCAGAGACACACAGCCCCAGCATTTT. Translating it yields CATSRDTQPQHF.

This chain uses TRBV7-2 with TRBJ2-1; 9 bases are a match to TRBD2. Germline assignment: CDR1 SGHTA and CDR2 FQGNSA. Trimming cost V 6 bases and J 4 bases; bases outside gene matches: 4. The CDR3 consists of 14 residues. This CDR3 reads CASRRAGGYNEQFF. The CDR3 nucleotides are TGTGCCAGCAGACGAGCGGGGGGTTACAATGAGCAGTTCTTC.

This sequence joins TRBV29-1 and TRBJ2-7; D may be TRBD2 (6 bases). The V end lost 4 bases, the J end lost 4 bases, and 17 bases lay between the germline ends. The CDR3 spans 14 residues. Germline CDR1 is SQVTM and CDR2 is ANQGSEA. CDR3 amino acids: CSVAGVMAGYEQYF. CDR3 bases: TGCAGCGTTGCGGGGGTTATGGCGGGGTACGAGCAGTACTTC.

This chain joins TRBV2 and TRBJ2-3; 9 bases are shared with TRBD2. V shed 5 bases, J shed 1 base, and the junction held 13 bases outside the gene matches. CDR1 SNHLY and CDR2 FYNNEI come from the germline V gene. The CDR3 covers 18 residues. In nucleotides, the CDR3 is TGTGCCAGCAGTAAAATTGCGGTCGTAGCGGGGGGCACAGATACGCAGTATTTT. Translating gives CASSKIAVVAGGTDTQYF. Full variable domain (missing parts from reference TRBV2 and TRBJ2-3): EPEVTQTPSHQVTQMGQEVILRCVPISNHLYFYWYRQILGQKVEFLVSFYNNEISEKSEIFDDQFSVERPDGSNFTLKIRSTKLEDSAMYFCASSKIAVVAGGTDTQYFGPGTRLTVL.

This clonotype was detected only once. V gene TRBV4-2 combines with J gene TRBJ2-5; D ambiguous. This CDR3 comprises 14 residues. CDR1 is LGHNA and CDR2 is YNFKEQ in the germline V gene. V lost 0 bases to trimming and J lost 2 bases, with 7 bases between them. The CDR3 region is CASSQDQRQETQYF. The CDR3 nucleotides are TGTGCCAGCAGCCAAGACCAGAGGCAAGAGACCCAGTACTTC.